The 17 T cell receptor beta chains listed next were all sequenced from one sample in a study of blood T cell repertoires in COVID-19. Only in-frame clones appear in the TCRdb table, and some are missing; sequencing was by immunoSEQ multiplex PCR. Of around 370,000 clones in the sample, approximately 87% were seen once. The source material was peripheral blood. These receptors were taken from a woman in her fifties or sixties with COVID-19, enrolled during active disease.

This clone was counted only a few times. The rearrangement links TRBV21-1 to TRBJ2-7; TRBD2 reflects the table's D call only, with no check against the DNA. TRBV21-1 is tagged as a pseudogene. This CDR3 is built from 11 residues. This chain's CDR3 is CASSRGYEQYF. In nucleotides, the CDR3 is TGTGCCAGCAGCCGGGGCTACGAGCAGTACTTC.

The V call is TRBV6-5, the J call TRBJ1-6; D remains unclear. Trimming shortened V by 2 bases and J by 11 bases, and 13 bases separated the two germline ends. This CDR3 comprises 14 residues. CDR1 and CDR2 (germline): MNHEY, SVGAGI. The CDR3 bases are TGTGCCAGCAGTTACCTTACGGGGTTGCCACCCCTCCACTTT. Translation: CASSYLTGLPPLHF.

In this sample, this clone turned up a few times. The chain couples TRBV18 to TRBJ1-3; 7 positions agree with TRBD1. J lost 8 bases, V lost 6 bases, and 10 bases had no gene match. Germline CDR1 is KGHSH and CDR2 is LQKENI. The length of the CDR3 is 14 residues. The CDR3 sequence is CASSDQGVKDTIYF. Written as DNA, the CDR3 is TGTGCCAGCTCCGATCAGGGGGTCAAGGACACCATATATTTT.

The CDR3 is CALYRDRGYYGYTF. CDR3 nucleotide sequence: TGCGCCTTATACCGGGACAGGGGATACTATGGCTACACCTTC. The chain links TRBV10-1 to TRBJ1-2, with TRBD1 identical over 10 bases. Trimming at V came to 11 bases and at J to 3 bases, leaving 9 bases not matched to a gene. This CDR3 region has 14 residues. Per germline, CDR1 WNHNN and CDR2 SYGVQD (reference sequence).

A note on this clone: The same CDR3 also results from other DNA sequences found in this sample. The V call is TRBV14, the J call TRBJ1-2, with D perhaps TRBD1 (6 bases). The CDR3 length is 12 residues. Trimming removed 4 bases from V and 8 bases from J, with 11 bases in between. The germline V gene encodes CDR1 SGHDN and CDR2 FVKESK. The CDR3 protein is CASSLTGYGYTF. The DNA of the CDR3 is TGTGCCAGCAGCCTTACAGGGTACGGCTACACCTTC.

The V and J genes are TRBV11-2 and TRBJ2-7; 8 bases match TRBD2. Germline V gene lookup returns CDR1 SGHAT and CDR2 FQNNGV. The V segment lost 1 base and the J segment 3 bases; nucleotides outside the gene matches: 11. The CDR3 length is 17 residues. CDR3 protein: CASSLVPYERESYEQYF. The DNA for the CDR3 is TGTGCCAGCAGCTTAGTTCCCTATGAGCGGGAGAGCTACGAGCAGTACTTC.

The V and J genes are TRBV27 and TRBJ1-2, with D hard to call. The germline CDR1 and CDR2 sequences are MNHEY and SMNVEV (reference sequence). V was clipped by 2 bases and J by 4 bases, with 8 bases between them. The CDR3 covers 13 residues. The CDR3 coding sequence is TGTGCCAGCAGTTTAGGAGGTGCCTATGGCTACACCTTC. It specifies CASSLGGAYGYTF.

The rearrangement links TRBV5-5 to TRBJ1-5; D call uncertain. Between the trimmed V and J ends, which lost 3 bases and 7 bases, there was a span of 11 bases. The CDR3 extends over 13 amino acids. Germline V CDR1 and CDR2: SGHKS, YYEKEE (reference sequence). The CDR3 sequence is CASSWRERQPQHF. The CDR3 DNA follows: TGTGCCAGCAGCTGGCGGGAGCGGCAGCCCCAGCATTTT.

This rearrangement joins TRBV7-9 to TRBJ1-2; no clear D gene. Germline V gene sequence: CDR1 SEHNR, CDR2 FQNEAQ (reference sequence). Trimming took off 5 bases at V and 8 bases at J, with 15 bases between the two ends. The CDR3 has 13 amino acids. CDR3 nucleotide sequence: TGTGCCAGCAGCCACACAACCAATTTCGGCTACACCTTC. Translating gives CASSHTTNFGYTF.

V gene TRBV11-2 combines with J gene TRBJ1-1; possible D gene TRBD1, 6 bases. The germline V gene encodes CDR1 SGHAT and CDR2 FQNNGV. Trimming cost V 5 bases and J 1 base, with 8 bases left between them. This CDR3 spans 13 amino acids. CDR3 nucleotides: TGTGCCAGCAGCACGGACAGGAACACTGAAGCTTTCTTT. It codes for CASSTDRNTEAFF.

V is TRBV29-1 and J is TRBJ1-2; tentative D call: TRBD1 (5 bases). The V gene's germline CDR1 is SQVTM and CDR2 ANQGSEA. The CDR3 is 14 amino acids. V lost 0 bases to trimming and J lost 8 bases, with 16 bases between them. CDR3 residues: CSVEDSLHQGGYTF. The CDR3 coding sequence is TGCAGCGTTGAAGATTCCCTACATCAGGGAGGCTACACCTTC.

The chain links TRBV6-2 or TRBV6-3 to TRBJ1-5; D is unclear. Germline-derived CDR1 and CDR2 are MNHEY and SVGEGT. V dropped 6 bases and J dropped 2 bases, with 8 bases sitting between them. The CDR3 extends over 13 amino acids. The CDR3 loop reads CASSRPGNQPQHF. CDR3 sequence (DNA): TGTGCCAGCAGCCGCCCGGGCAATCAGCCCCAGCATTTT.

The V and J genes are TRBV5-4 and TRBJ2-5, with TRBD2 as a possible D gene (6 bases). The CDR3 loop spans 16 amino acids. Germline V lookup: CDR1 SGHNT, CDR2 YYREEE (reference sequence). With 2 bases removed from V and 3 bases from J, the gap between germline ends came to 17 bases. The CDR3 here is CASSLGEIGSKETQYF. Written as DNA, the CDR3 is TGTGCCAGCAGCTTAGGGGAGATCGGGAGTAAAGAGACCCAGTACTTC.

On this clone: Other DNA sequences of this sample code for an identical CDR3. The chain recombines TRBV6-5 with TRBJ1-1; possible D gene TRBD1, 6 bases. V was trimmed by 2 bases and J by 1 base, leaving 8 bases between them. The CDR3 contains 14 residues. From germline, CDR1 is MNHEY and CDR2 SVGAGI. The CDR3 spells CASSYGGANTEAFF. In nucleotides, the CDR3 is TGTGCCAGCAGTTACGGGGGGGCGAACACTGAAGCTTTCTTT.

This clone has a single count. The gene calls are TRBV19 and TRBJ2-3, with TRBD2 identical over 10 bases. Trimming at V came to 4 bases and at J to 3 bases, leaving 7 bases not matched to a gene. The CDR3 totals 16 residues. CDR1 is LNHDA and CDR2 is SQIVND in the germline V gene (reference sequence). The DNA of the CDR3 is TGTGCCAGTAGTAGAATAGCGGGAGGAGCTACAGATACGCAGTATTTT. Translated: CASSRIAGGATDTQYF.

The gene calls are TRBV24-1 and TRBJ2-3; D may be TRBD1 (5 bases). Germline CDR1 and CDR2: KGHDR and SFDVKD. This CDR3 spans 12 amino acids. V was clipped by 3 bases and J by 5 bases, with 5 bases between them. The CDR3 spells CATSDRGDTQYF. Here the CDR3 DNA reads TGTGCCACCAGTGATAGGGGAGATACGCAGTATTTT.

This clone was observed a single time. CDR3 nucleotides: TGTGCCAGCAGCGTACTCCCAACAGGGGCCGTCGGAAACACCATATATTTT. This codes for CASSVLPTGAVGNTIYF. The chain joins TRBV9 to TRBJ1-3; the match to TRBD1 covers 7 bases. The CDR3 is 17 residues long. Looked up from germline, CDR1 is SGDLS and CDR2 is YYNGEE. The ends lost 1 base at V and 4 bases at J; junction bases unmatched: 11.